This TCR beta chain was identified during a study of blood T cells in healthy people across ages. Overall study results and limits: The study lacked donor CMV status, which possibly confounded expanded clonotype changes. Investigators treated diversity estimates from one million T cells as underestimates.

The table lists this clonotype with a count of one. Its antigen is not known. Per sample, a minimum of 6 million PBMCs were isolated. V lost 3 bases and J lost 3, with 9 bases in between. The CDR3 is made up of 14 amino acids. Germline V gene lookup returns CDR1 MDHEN and CDR2 SYDVKM. Using a J-beta primer mix together with a sample-barcoded 5' primer, a second PCR was run for roughly 7 to 11 cycles. TCRdb processed the 5' RACE reads anew with MiXCR; each CDR3 protein has one entry. Of hundreds of thousands of distinct CDR3 sequences in the sample, 21% were seen once. Sequencing used blood. The TCR comes from a man between 65 and 80 years old in good health. The chain has TRBV28 and TRBJ1-5; D is undetermined. CDR3 sequence reads: CASSLPSVNQPQHF. CDR3 bases: TGTGCCAGCAGTTTGCCGTCAGTCAATCAGCCCCAGCATTTT.